This TCR beta chain was sequenced for a study of cytomegalovirus exposure and HLA in healthy donors. Study in general: A subsequent analysis reported that the 120 validation repertoires were produced on the same platform that had also been used for the roughly 700 first-cohort repertoires.

Germline V gives CDR1 MNHEY, CDR2 SVGAGI. Deletions cut 2 bases from V and 4 bases from J, with 5 bases between. The CDR3 is made up of 12 amino acids. TCRdb's copy holds only in-frame clones and misses some; the assay was immunoSEQ multiplex PCR. Of fewer than 120,000 clones listed, roughly nine tenths were seen once; the top ten hold over 1.5%. This TCR derives from a woman aged 18-30 years in good health and CMV-seronegative. V usage is TRBV6-5 and J usage is TRBJ2-5; tentatively, D is TRBD2 (5 bases). The sample was PBMCs. In DNA form, the CDR3 reads TGTGCCAGCAGTTACACTAGAGAGACCCAGTACTTC. Encoded protein: CASSYTRETQYF.